What follows is one T cell receptor beta chain and its context. Its antigen remains unknown. This entry comes from a study of monozygotic twins with inflammatory bowel disease. Per germline, CDR1 SGHTA and CDR2 FQGTGA. This CDR3 is built from 15 residues. Study-level points and caveats: Resolution of different T cell subtypes was not achieved.

TCR libraries were prepared from approximately 4,000 ng total RNA each. Template switching appended UMIs that held a 6-nucleotide sample barcode. The authors ran two nested PCRs of approximately 17 and 9 cycles on TCRalpha and TCRbeta cDNA. One entry per CDR3 protein, without DNA, is what TCRdb gives after re-calling the 5' RACE reads. The sample features approximately 400,000 distinct CDR3 sequences, with 2% to 3% in its top ten. The clonotype originates from a human donor with ulcerative colitis or Crohn's disease, or a healthy co-twin of an affected twin (not recorded which). The specimen was blood. This chain connects TRBV7-3 to TRBJ2-2; TCRdb's assignment of TRBD2 cannot be checked, as there is no DNA. CDR3 loop: CASSKLAGGAGELFF.